This TCR beta chain was captured in a study of T cells in tuberculosis (dated by TCRdb to about 2018). About the investigation overall: To characterize T cells specific for the mycobacterial lipid antigen glucose monomycolate (GMM), the study used CD1B tetramers together with high-throughput TCR immunosequencing. With over 8 people per group, a South African clinical cohort compared IGRA-negative adolescents, IGRA-positive adolescents with latent tuberculosis, and adults with active tuberculosis. PBMC from patients with active tuberculosis were archived either before the start of standard anti-tuberculosis treatment or within 7 days of starting that treatment. Results the study describes overall, beyond this receptor: Smaller mean NN-distances to GMM-specific TCRs were observed in active tuberculosis TCR-alpha repertoires than in IGRA-negative controls, suggesting clonal expansion of GMM-specific TCRs. Shorter CDR3-alpha lengths in active tuberculosis patients partly drove the smaller NN-distances, and the TCR-beta difference was not statistically significant. With the diverse GMM-specific repertoire as input, a classifier achieved around 90% accuracy (AUROC 0.90), whereas GEM motif frequencies as input gave approximately 74% accuracy. Which clinical samples got chosen depended on the availability of cryopreserved specimens, and the active tuberculosis cases were adults, whereas the controls were adolescents.

From the germline V gene, CDR1 is MNHNS and CDR2 is SASEGT. Here V drops 8 bases and J drops 7 bases, and the junction holds 7 bases not matched to any gene. The CDR3 sequence holds 14 residues, the cysteine and phenylalanine included. Only the CDR3 part of the read is kept: 42 bases, read in frame from the first base. TCR libraries were generated with the immunoSEQ multiplex PCR assay, using TCR-beta and/or TCR-alpha/delta assays for each sample. The Illumina high-throughput platform was used to sequence the amplified TCR libraries. Turning to the authors' computational methods: Clustering and dimensionality reduction relied on pairwise TCRdist distances among GMM-specific receptors from T cells that were either sorted ex vivo or expanded in vitro. Each clinical repertoire received a mean NN-distance score, defined as the average TCRdist to the nearest 10% of tetramer-positive reference sequences. GEM TCR motif frequency was computed as the fraction of unique TCRs matching known GEM sequences by V/J usage and CDR3 length. Active tuberculosis was classified by linear discriminant analysis with leave-one-out cross-validation, implemented in scikit-learn. This is the immuneACCESS table as TCRdb keeps it, with only in-frame sequences that have V and J called. A part of the clones is gone; compared with another copy, unresolved V genes explain less than half, and the rest is unexplained. V and J calls and clone size come straight from that table; D and trimming were deduced from the DNA. The sample table holds 30,000 to 35,000 clones, of which approximately 94% were seen once. Together, the top ten hold 11% of the sample.

Of note for this clone: The antigen this receptor binds is unknown. There are no base qualities to consult, and no much larger clone falls within one base.

The sample's time point label is to be understood as: new active TB diagnosis, blood taken before or within 7 days of starting treatment. Patients with active tuberculosis were defined as newly diagnosed, HIV-seronegative South African adults aged 18 years or older. Confirmation of active tuberculosis was obtained by positive sputum smear microscopy and/or positive M. tuberculosis culture. Unsorted cryopreserved PBMC were immunosequenced, covering on average about 100,000 T cells per clinical donor. The rearranged chain carries TRBV6-1 and TRBJ1-4; TRBD1 aligns with 10 central bases. The origin of this receptor is an adult with tuberculosis. Source: PBMCs, taken at tuberculosis diagnosis. The CDR3 corresponds to CASASGTGVEKLFF. The DNA sequence is as follows: TGTGCCAGCGCTTCCGGGACAGGGGTTGAAAAACTGTTTTTT.